This is a list of T cell receptor beta chains from one sample in a study of PD-1 blockade in mismatch repair-deficient tumors. Measured with immunoSEQ multiplex PCR; TCRdb has only the in-frame clones, and not every one. The data contain tens of thousands of clones, roughly 86% of them singletons. The source material was peripheral blood, sampled 2 weeks after starting pembrolizumab. All receptors come from an adult with mismatch repair-deficient cancer. The CDR3 runs from the conserved cysteine through the conserved F or W. D genes are given only for firm matches. Where a row states a size, it is once, few, many or the class of an expanded clone; other rows omit it.

clone_size	v_call	d_call	j_call	cdr3_aa	cdr3_nt
-	TRBV10-1	TRBD1	TRBJ1-4	CASSIRQGVHEKLFF	TGCGCCAGCAGTATTAGACAGGGGGTTCATGAAAAACTGTTTTTT
-	TRBV6-4	-	TRBJ2-2	CASSDGDTGELFF	TGTGCCAGCAGTGACGGGGACACCGGGGAGCTGTTTTTT
-	TRBV18	TRBD2	TRBJ2-1	CASSPTIAGPRIEQFF	TGTGCCAGCTCACCGACAATAGCGGGCCCTAGGATTGAGCAGTTCTTC
-	TRBV2	TRBD1	TRBJ1-5	CASSGAGGLNQPQHF	TGTGCCAGCAGTGGGGCAGGGGGGTTGAATCAGCCCCAGCATTTT
-	TRBV6-5	-	TRBJ2-7	CASSYSITAIEQYF	TGTGCCAGCAGTTACTCGATAACCGCCATCGAGCAGTACTTC
-	TRBV19	TRBD1	TRBJ2-3	CASRTRDSLIEGSTDTQYF	TGTGCCAGCCGAACCCGGGACAGCCTAATCGAGGGTAGCACAGATACGCAGTATTTT
-	TRBV6-5	-	TRBJ2-3	CASSERKDTQYF	TGTGCCAGCAGTGAAAGGAAGGATACGCAGTATTTT
few	TRBV11-2	TRBD2	TRBJ2-7	CASSHSGRASYEQYF	TGTGCCAGCAGCCATAGCGGGAGGGCCTCGTACGAGCAGTACTTC
-	TRBV2	TRBD1	TRBJ2-7	CASSEWGGQGFDEQYF	TGTGCCAGCAGTGAATGGGGGGGACAGGGGTTCGACGAGCAGTACTTC
once	TRBV29-1	TRBD2	TRBJ2-3	CSVAGTSGMDTQYF	TGCAGCGTCGCCGGGACTAGCGGGATGGATACGCAGTATTTT
-	TRBV5-1	-	TRBJ2-5	CASREFRGGEETQYF	TGCGCCAGCAGAGAGTTCAGGGGAGGAGAAGAGACCCAGTACTTC
once	TRBV6-5	-	TRBJ2-7	CASSYSGDISYEQYF	TGTGCCAGCAGTTACTCAGGGGACATATCCTACGAGCAGTACTTC
-	TRBV20-1	-	TRBJ2-5	CSASGETQYF	TGCAGTGCTAGTGGGGAGACCCAGTACTTC
-	TRBV4-2	-	TRBJ2-4	CASSQDWTLGNIQYF	TGTGCCAGCAGCCAAGATTGGACCCTCGGAAACATTCAGTACTTC
few	TRBV30	TRBD2	TRBJ2-7	CAWNGYDRLAGDGEQYF	TGTGCCTGGAACGGATATGACCGACTAGCGGGAGATGGGGAGCAGTACTTC
-	TRBV11-2	-	TRBJ2-1	CASSLTGYNEQFF	TGTGCCAGCAGCCTGACGGGCTACAATGAGCAGTTCTTC
-	TRBV18	TRBD1	TRBJ1-1	CASSPGQGRGGTEAFF	TGTGCCAGCTCACCAGGACAGGGTAGGGGGGGCACTGAAGCTTTCTTT
-	TRBV29-1	-	TRBJ1-2	CSVDLGMGYTF	TGCAGCGTTGATCTGGGGATGGGCTACACCTTC
-	TRBV28	TRBD1	TRBJ2-5	CASSLRDRAPQETQYF	TGTGCCAGCAGTTTACGAGACAGGGCCCCCCAAGAGACCCAGTACTTC
-	TRBV11-2	-	TRBJ1-1	CASSWTVNTEAFF	TGTGCCAGCAGCTGGACAGTGAACACTGAAGCTTTCTTT
-	TRBV6-1	-	TRBJ2-3	CASSEGEGADTQYF	TGTGCCAGCAGTGAAGGGGAGGGGGCAGATACGCAGTATTTT
-	TRBV19	-	TRBJ2-2	CASTMNTGELFF	TGTGCCAGTACAATGAACACCGGGGAGCTGTTTTTT
-	TRBV10-1	-	TRBJ2-3	CASSELPDFTDTQYF	TGCGCCAGCAGTGAGCTACCGGATTTCACAGATACGCAGTATTTT
-	TRBV6-1	-	TRBJ1-5	CASSEGAGTQPQHF	TGTGCCAGCAGTGAAGGGGCAGGGACTCAGCCCCAGCATTTT
-	TRBV5-1	TRBD1	TRBJ2-7	CASSWMGQEGYEQYF	TGCGCCAGCAGCTGGATGGGACAGGAGGGCTACGAGCAGTACTTC
-	TRBV6-5	-	TRBJ2-5	CASTAPGLGTQYF	TGTGCCAGCACGGCTCCGGGATTGGGGACCCAGTACTTC
-	TRBV21-1	-	TRBJ1-5	CASTRWGGASQPQHF	TGTGCCAGCACCCGGTGGGGGGGGGCAAGTCAGCCCCAGCATTTT
-	TRBV14	-	TRBJ2-3	CASSPGFKVTDTQYF	TGTGCCAGCAGCCCCGGGTTTAAGGTCACAGATACGCAGTATTTT
medium-sized	TRBV4-1	-	TRBJ2-1	CASSQAVGGGRDEQFF	TGCGCCAGCAGTCAAGCGGTAGGAGGGGGCCGGGATGAGCAGTTCTTC
-	TRBV2	TRBD2	TRBJ2-5	CASTPGSGRIETQYF	TGTGCCAGCACCCCGGGTAGCGGGAGGATTGAGACCCAGTACTTC
-	TRBV30	TRBD1	TRBJ1-1	CAWSLTGTGPRAFF	TGTGCCTGGTCGTTAACAGGGACAGGACCGAGAGCTTTCTTT
-	TRBV11-3	-	TRBJ2-1	CASSLAQGRAYWHLVF	TGTGCCAGCAGCTTAGCTCAGGGGAGGGCGTATTGGCATTTGGTCTTC
-	TRBV19	-	TRBJ2-1	CASNSKTAHSYNEQFF	TGTGCCAGTAACAGTAAGACAGCACACTCCTACAATGAGCAGTTCTTC